A selection of T cell receptor beta chains follows, all from one sample in a study of T cells in Graves' hyperthyroidism and ophthalmopathy. TCRdb re-called the multiplex PCR reads with MiXCR, one entry per CDR3 protein. The table lists 450,000 to 550,000 distinct CDR3 sequences, about 24% of them singletons. The sequencing sample was made of blood. Source of these receptors: a woman between 25 and 40 years old with Graves' ophthalmopathy. The CDR3 runs from the conserved cysteine through the conserved F or W. Fields, in order: V gene, clone size, J gene, D gene, CDR3 DNA, CDR3 protein. A D gene is named only where the DNA matches it firmly. A row's size may be missing; if present it is once, few, many or a size class.

v_call: TRBV20-1; clone_size: many; j_call: TRBJ2-4; d_call: TRBD1; cdr3_nt: TGCAGTGCTAGAGTCGTGACAGGGGCGGGTACCAAAAACATTCAGTACTTC; cdr3_aa: CSARVVTGAGTKNIQYF
v_call: TRBV4-2; clone_size: few; j_call: TRBJ1-1; d_call: NA; cdr3_nt: TGTGCCAGCAGCCAAAAGACAGGCCCTATGGGGACTGAAGCTTTCTTT; cdr3_aa: CASSQKTGPMGTEAFF
v_call: TRBV12-3/TRBV12-4; clone_size: many; j_call: TRBJ1-2; d_call: NA; cdr3_nt: TGTGCCAGCATAGGGGGGGGAGGTGGCTACACCTTC; cdr3_aa: CASIGGGGGYTF
v_call: TRBV6-5; clone_size: many; j_call: TRBJ2-7; d_call: NA; cdr3_nt: TGTGCCAGCAGTTACATGGGGGCCTGGTCCTCCTACGAGCAGTACTTC; cdr3_aa: CASSYMGAWSSYEQYF
v_call: TRBV20-1; clone_size: many; j_call: TRBJ2-7; d_call: TRBD2; cdr3_nt: TGCAGTGCTAGACCCTCTTTAGCGGGGCCCTACGAGCAGTACTTC; cdr3_aa: CSARPSLAGPYEQYF
v_call: TRBV20-1; clone_size: many; j_call: TRBJ1-1; d_call: NA; cdr3_nt: TGCAGTGCCCTAGACTGGAACACTGAAGCTTTCTTT; cdr3_aa: CSALDWNTEAFF
v_call: TRBV27; clone_size: few; j_call: TRBJ2-4; d_call: NA; cdr3_nt: TGTGCCAGCAGTTCTGACTACGCCAAAAACATTCAGTACTTC; cdr3_aa: CASSSDYAKNIQYF
v_call: TRBV5-1; clone_size: NA; j_call: TRBJ2-7; d_call: NA; cdr3_nt: TGCGCCAGCAGCTTACAACCGGGACCGAGCTACGAGCAGTACTTC; cdr3_aa: CASSLQPGPSYEQYF
v_call: TRBV28; clone_size: few; j_call: TRBJ1-6; d_call: TRBD1; cdr3_nt: TGTGCCAGCAGTTTAGGAGGGGGCGCGTCCCAGGCTTCACCCCTCCACTTT; cdr3_aa: CASSLGGGASQASPLHF
v_call: TRBV20-1; clone_size: many; j_call: TRBJ1-5; d_call: NA; cdr3_nt: TGCGGTGCTCCATCTAGCAATCAGCCCCAGCATTTT; cdr3_aa: CGAPSSNQPQHF
v_call: TRBV19; clone_size: many; j_call: TRBJ1-1; d_call: TRBD1; cdr3_nt: TGTGCCAGTAGTGTACGACAGGGGGCGAACACTGAAGCTTTCTTT; cdr3_aa: CASSVRQGANTEAFF
v_call: TRBV7-2; clone_size: many; j_call: TRBJ1-1; d_call: NA; cdr3_nt: TGTGCCAGCAGCTTGGGGAGAGGAGGAAGGGTTTTACTGAACACTGAAGCTTTCTTT; cdr3_aa: CASSLGRGGRVLLNTEAFF
v_call: TRBV5-1; clone_size: many; j_call: TRBJ2-7; d_call: NA; cdr3_nt: TGTGCCAGCAGCCCGGAGGGCTACGAGCAGTACTTC; cdr3_aa: CASSPEGYEQYF